These 14 T cell receptor beta chains came from one sample sequenced in a study of regulatory T cells in long-lasting Graves disease. Investigators prepared the TCR beta libraries by applying iRepertoire HTBI primers and Arm-PCR of CDR3 regions. TCRdb re-derived calls from the multiplex PCR reads in MiXCR, one entry per CDR3 protein. The sample holds roughly 420,000 distinct CDR3 sequences, roughly 15% seen once. Regarding time point: newly diagnosed GD, antithyroid drugs for less than 3 months. PBMCs were the source of the RNA used for TCR sequencing. A further study also used this sample, focusing on T cells in Graves' hyperthyroidism and ophthalmopathy.

This specimen was peripheral blood mononuclear cells (PBMCs), taken at new diagnosis, from a patient treated with antithyroid drugs. These receptors were obtained from a young woman with Graves disease.

This rearrangement joins TRBV12-3 or TRBV12-4 to TRBJ2-5; D call uncertain. The J call may be wrong; the DNA end is better matched by TRBJ2-1. CDR3 length equals 16 residues. CDR3 in DNA: TGTGCCAGCAGTTTTCATGGTCTAGGACGTGTGGGTGAGCAGTTCTTC. Translated: CASSFHGLGRVGEQFF.

This clonotype came up once. The rearrangement joins TRBV4-1 to TRBJ2-7; 8 bases map to TRBD1. J was trimmed by 2 bases and V by 0 bases; bases with no gene match: 9. In germline, CDR1 is MGHRA, CDR2 YSYEKL. The CDR3 totals 17 residues. This CDR3 reads CASSQDGYRGTTYEQYF. The CDR3 DNA is TGCGCCAGCAGCCAAGATGGTTACAGGGGGACAACCTACGAGCAGTACTTC.

This clonotype was recorded a few times. J is TRBJ2-7 and V is TRBV20-1; the D gene is possibly TRBD1 (6 bases). Deletions cut 2 bases from V and 0 bases from J, with 17 bases between. The CDR3 runs 16 residues. From germline, CDR1 is DFQATT and CDR2 SNEGSKA (reference sequence). The CDR3 DNA reads as TGCAGTGCTAGAAACACGGGACACATGAGCTCCTACGAGCAGTACTTC. Encoded protein: CSARNTGHMSSYEQYF.

This clonotype was counted at least ten times. The chain is built from TRBV2 and TRBJ2-2; D gene ambiguous. V was shortened by 8 bases and J by 7 bases, with 14 bases between the two germline ends. Germline V gene lookup returns CDR1 SNHLY and CDR2 FYNNEI. The CDR3 contains 13 residues. The CDR3 region is CASHVKAGGELFF. The CDR3 DNA reads as TGTGCCAGCCACGTCAAGGCCGGCGGGGAGCTGTTTTTT.

This clonotype has more than one count but fewer than ten. V usage is TRBV10-2 and J usage is TRBJ1-6; D gene uncertain. From germline, CDR1 is WSHSY and CDR2 SAAADI. Trimming shortened V by 0 bases and J by 8 bases, and 8 bases separated the two germline ends. The CDR3 has 14 amino acids. The CDR3 nucleotides are TGCGCCAGCAGTGAGTCGGTCGGGGATTCACCCCTCCACTTT. It codes for CASSESVGDSPLHF.

This clonotype was found many times. The chain employs TRBV28 and TRBJ2-1; 10 bases are a match to TRBD2. Trimming at V came to 1 base and at J to 4 bases, leaving 13 bases not matched to a gene. This CDR3 spans 19 amino acids. Per germline, CDR1 MDHEN and CDR2 SYDVKM. The CDR3 nucleotides read TGTGCCAGCAGTTTATTCGTCCTGGCTAGCGGGAGTTTATACAATGAGCAGTTCTTC. Translation: CASSLFVLASGSLYNEQFF. The full variable domain, in which reference TRBV28 and TRBJ2-1 provide the parts outside the CDR3, is DVKVTQSSRYLVKRTGEKVFLECVQDMDHENMFWYRQDPGLGLRLIYFSYDVKMKEKGDIPEGYSVSREKKERFSLILESASTNQTSMYLCASSLFVLASGSLYNEQFFGPGTRLTVL.

The chain combines TRBV5-1 with TRBJ2-7, with 8 positions matching TRBD1. V was pared by 7 bases and J by 1 base, with 10 bases of the junction left unmatched. Germline CDR1 SGHRS, CDR2 YFSETQ. CDR3 length: 15 residues. CDR3 residues: CASREDRALSYEQYF. CDR3 coding DNA: TGCGCCAGCCGTGAGGACAGGGCCCTATCCTACGAGCAGTACTTC.

The J gene is TRBJ1-5, the V gene TRBV19, with D possibly TRBD1 on 5 matching bases. The CDR3 loop spans 13 amino acids. Germline V gene lookup returns CDR1 LNHDA and CDR2 SQIVND (reference sequence). Trimming took 7 bases from V and 9 from J, leaving 16 bases between them. CDR3: CASTAGSGWPQHF. As DNA, the CDR3 is TGTGCCAGTACTGCAGGGTCTGGGTGGCCCCAGCATTTT.

There are many counts of this clonotype. The J gene is TRBJ1-2, the V gene TRBV3-1; unclear D gene. The V gene lost 6 bases and the J gene lost 7 bases, with 15 bases spanning the gap. This CDR3 spans 13 amino acids. Germline CDR1 and CDR2: LGHDT and YNNKEL (reference sequence). The DNA for the CDR3 is TGTGCCAGCAGTCTCCGGGAAAGTAGTGGCTACACCTTC. This translates into CASSLRESSGYTF.

This clonotype was seen more than once but under ten times. The chain joins TRBV30 to TRBJ1-1; D unresolved. CDR1 is GTSNPN, CDR2 SVGIG, per germline (reference sequence). V lost 3 bases to trimming and J lost 11 bases, with 13 bases between them. The CDR3 runs 11 residues. CDR3 in DNA: TGTGCCTGGAGCCCCTCTGGCAGTGCTTTCTTT. This codes for CAWSPSGSAFF.

The table lists this clonotype with a few counts. The V gene is TRBV5-4, the J gene TRBJ2-3; the match to TRBD2 covers 10 bases. Unmatched junction bases numbered 5, after V lost 0 bases and J lost 1 base. The V gene's germline CDR1 is SGHNT and CDR2 YYREEE (reference sequence). This CDR3 has 17 residues. The CDR3 DNA sequence: TGTGCCAGCAGCTTGGTCCTAGCGGGAGTTGGCACAGATACGCAGTATTTT. This codes for CASSLVLAGVGTDTQYF.

There are a few counts of this clonotype. V gene TRBV5-5 combines with J gene TRBJ1-2, with 8 bases lining up with TRBD1. Germline V gene sequence: CDR1 SGHKS, CDR2 YYEKEE (reference sequence). Trimming removed 0 bases from V and 3 bases from J; junction bases left unmatched: 4. The CDR3 runs 15 residues. The CDR3 sequence is CASSLGQGRDYGYTF. The CDR3 coding sequence is TGTGCCAGCAGCTTGGGACAGGGGAGGGACTATGGCTACACCTTC.

This clonotype has at least ten counts. The chain is built from TRBV29-1 and TRBJ2-5; D is uncertain. The germline V gene encodes CDR1 SQVTM and CDR2 ANQGSEA. V was trimmed by 8 bases and J by 5 bases, leaving 3 bases between them. This CDR3 is built from 8 residues. DNA of the CDR3: TGCAGCAGCGAGACCCAGTACTTC. This translates into CSSETQYF.

This clonotype occurred many times. CDR3 loop: CASRQTPPNEQFF. The CDR3 DNA reads as TGTGCCAGCAGGCAGACCCCCCCCAATGAGCAGTTCTTC. The rearrangement joins TRBV6-1 to TRBJ2-1, with no clear D. CDR1 MNHNS and CDR2 SASEGT come from the germline V gene. The CDR3 consists of 13 residues. V lost 6 bases and J 6 bases, leaving 12 bases between the germline ends.